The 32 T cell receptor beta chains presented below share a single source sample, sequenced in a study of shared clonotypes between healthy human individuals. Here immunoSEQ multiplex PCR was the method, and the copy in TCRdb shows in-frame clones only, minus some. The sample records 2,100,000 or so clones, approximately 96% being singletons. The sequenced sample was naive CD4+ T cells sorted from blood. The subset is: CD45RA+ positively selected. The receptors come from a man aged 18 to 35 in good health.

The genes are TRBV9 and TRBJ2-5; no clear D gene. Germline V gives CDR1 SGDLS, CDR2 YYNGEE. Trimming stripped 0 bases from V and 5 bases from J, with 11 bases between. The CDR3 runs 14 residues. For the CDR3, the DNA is TGTGCCAGCAGCGTAGGGCCTAGTAGTGAGACCCAGTACTTC. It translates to CASSVGPSSETQYF.

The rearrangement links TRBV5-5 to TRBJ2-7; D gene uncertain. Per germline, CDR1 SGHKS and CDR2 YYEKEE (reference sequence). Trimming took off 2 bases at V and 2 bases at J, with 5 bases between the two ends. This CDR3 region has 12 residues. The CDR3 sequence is CASSFYTYEQYF. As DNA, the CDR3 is TGTGCCAGCAGCTTTTATACCTACGAGCAGTACTTC.

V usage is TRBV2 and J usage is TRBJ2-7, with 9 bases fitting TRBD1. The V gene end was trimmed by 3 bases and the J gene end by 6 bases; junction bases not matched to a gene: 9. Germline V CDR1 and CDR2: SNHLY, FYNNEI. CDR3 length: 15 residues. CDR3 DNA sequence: TGTGCCAGCAGTGATCGAGACAGGGGGGTCCTCGAGCAGTACTTC. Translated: CASSDRDRGVLEQYF.

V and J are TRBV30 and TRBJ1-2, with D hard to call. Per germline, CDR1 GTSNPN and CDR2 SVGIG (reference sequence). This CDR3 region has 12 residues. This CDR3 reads CAGGRAQRGYTF. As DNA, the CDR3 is TGTGCGGGCGGTAGGGCCCAACGGGGCTACACCTTC.

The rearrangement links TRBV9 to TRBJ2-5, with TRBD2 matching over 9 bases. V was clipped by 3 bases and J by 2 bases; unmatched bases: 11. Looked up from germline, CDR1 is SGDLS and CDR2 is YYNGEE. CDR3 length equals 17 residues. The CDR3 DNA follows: TGTGCCAGCAGCGGCGGAGACCAGCGGGGGGAGCAAGAGACCCAGTACTTC. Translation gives CASSGGDQRGEQETQYF.

The CDR3 bases are TGTGCCAGCAGGCCCCCGGGTAGCAATCAGCCCCAGCATTTT. Its translation: CASRPPGSNQPQHF. The J gene is TRBJ1-5, the V gene TRBV28, with D hard to call. CDR3 size: 14 residues. Germline V lookup: CDR1 MDHEN, CDR2 SYDVKM. The germline V and J ends were trimmed by 6 bases and 0 bases, with 9 bases remaining between them.

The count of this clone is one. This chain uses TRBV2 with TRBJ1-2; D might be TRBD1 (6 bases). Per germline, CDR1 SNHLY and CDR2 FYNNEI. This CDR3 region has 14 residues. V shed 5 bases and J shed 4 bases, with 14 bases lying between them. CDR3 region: CASSLEGVAYGYTF. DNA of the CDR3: TGTGCCAGCAGTCTGGAGGGGGTTGCCTATGGCTACACCTTC.

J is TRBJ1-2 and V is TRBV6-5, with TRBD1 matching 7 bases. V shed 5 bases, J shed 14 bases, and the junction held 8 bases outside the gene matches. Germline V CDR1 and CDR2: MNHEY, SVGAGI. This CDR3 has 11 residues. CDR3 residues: CASSRPRGVTF. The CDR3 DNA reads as TGTGCCAGCAGTCGTCCCAGGGGGGTGACCTTC.

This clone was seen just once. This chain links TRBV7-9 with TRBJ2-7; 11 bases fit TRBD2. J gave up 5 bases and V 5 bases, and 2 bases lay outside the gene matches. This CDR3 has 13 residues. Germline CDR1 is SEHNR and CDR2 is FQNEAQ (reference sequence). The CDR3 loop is CASSRGLADEQYF. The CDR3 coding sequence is TGTGCCAGCAGCAGGGGACTAGCGGACGAGCAGTACTTC.

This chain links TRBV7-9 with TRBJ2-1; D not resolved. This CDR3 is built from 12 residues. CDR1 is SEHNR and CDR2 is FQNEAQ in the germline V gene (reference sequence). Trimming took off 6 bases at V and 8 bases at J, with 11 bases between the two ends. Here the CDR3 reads CASRARTDEQFF. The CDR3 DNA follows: TGTGCCAGCAGGGCCCGGACGGATGAGCAGTTCTTC.

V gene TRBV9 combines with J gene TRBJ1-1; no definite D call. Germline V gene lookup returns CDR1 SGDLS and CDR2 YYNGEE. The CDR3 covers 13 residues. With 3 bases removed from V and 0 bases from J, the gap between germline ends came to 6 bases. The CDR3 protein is CASSGQLNTEAFF. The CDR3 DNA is TGTGCCAGCAGCGGGCAACTGAACACTGAAGCTTTCTTT.

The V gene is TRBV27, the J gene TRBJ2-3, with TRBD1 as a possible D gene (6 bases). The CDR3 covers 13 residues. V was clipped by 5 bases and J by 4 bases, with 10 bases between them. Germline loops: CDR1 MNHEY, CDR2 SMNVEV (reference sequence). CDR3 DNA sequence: TGTGCCAGCAGTCAAGGGGGAGCAGATACGCAGTATTTT. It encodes CASSQGGADTQYF.

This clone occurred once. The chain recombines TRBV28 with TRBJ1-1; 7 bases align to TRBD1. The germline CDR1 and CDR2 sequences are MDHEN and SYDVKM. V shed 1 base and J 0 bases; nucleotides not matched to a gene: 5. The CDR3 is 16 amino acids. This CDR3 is CASSLYTGTVNTEAFF. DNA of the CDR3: TGTGCCAGCAGTTTATACACCGGGACAGTGAACACTGAAGCTTTCTTT.

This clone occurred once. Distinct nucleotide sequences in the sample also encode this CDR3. CDR3 DNA: TGTGCCAGCTCCCCGTATCAGGAGACCCAGTACTTC. It is translated as CASSPYQETQYF. This chain links TRBV18 with TRBJ2-5; D ambiguous. The CDR3 consists of 12 residues. V lost 6 bases to trimming and J lost 5 bases, with 10 bases between them. Germline lookup yields CDR1 KGHSH and CDR2 LQKENI.

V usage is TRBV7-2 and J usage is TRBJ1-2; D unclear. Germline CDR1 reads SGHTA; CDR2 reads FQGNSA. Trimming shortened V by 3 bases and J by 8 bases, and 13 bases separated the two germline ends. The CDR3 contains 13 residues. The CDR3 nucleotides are TGTGCCAGCAGCTTCAGAGACGGGCTCGGCTACACCTTC. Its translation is CASSFRDGLGYTF.

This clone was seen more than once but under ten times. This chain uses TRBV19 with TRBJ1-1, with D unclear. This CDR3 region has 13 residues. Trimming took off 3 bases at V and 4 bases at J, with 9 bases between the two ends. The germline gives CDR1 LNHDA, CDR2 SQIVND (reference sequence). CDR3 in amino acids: CASSMWAGTEAFF. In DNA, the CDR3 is TGTGCCAGTAGTATGTGGGCTGGCACTGAAGCTTTCTTT.

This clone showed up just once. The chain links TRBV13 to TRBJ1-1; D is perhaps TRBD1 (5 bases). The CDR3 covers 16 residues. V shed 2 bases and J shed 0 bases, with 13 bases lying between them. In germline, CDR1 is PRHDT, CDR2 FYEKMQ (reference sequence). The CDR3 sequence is CASSLRGSGLNTEAFF. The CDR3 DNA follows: TGTGCCAGCAGCTTACGGGGGAGCGGGCTGAACACTGAAGCTTTCTTT.

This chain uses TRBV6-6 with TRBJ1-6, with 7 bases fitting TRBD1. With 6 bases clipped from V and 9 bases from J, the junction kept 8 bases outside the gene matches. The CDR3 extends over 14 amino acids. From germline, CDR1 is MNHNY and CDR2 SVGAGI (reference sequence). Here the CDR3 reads CASSSTGSSSPLHF. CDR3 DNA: TGTGCCAGCAGCTCGACAGGGAGTAGTTCACCCCTCCACTTT.

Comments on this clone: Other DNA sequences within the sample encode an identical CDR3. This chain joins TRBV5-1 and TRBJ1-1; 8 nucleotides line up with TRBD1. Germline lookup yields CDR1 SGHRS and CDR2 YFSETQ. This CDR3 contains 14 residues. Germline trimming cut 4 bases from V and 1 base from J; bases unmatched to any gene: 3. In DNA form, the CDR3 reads TGCGCCAGCAGCGGAGGGACAGGGAACACTGAAGCTTTCTTT. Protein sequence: CASSGGTGNTEAFF.

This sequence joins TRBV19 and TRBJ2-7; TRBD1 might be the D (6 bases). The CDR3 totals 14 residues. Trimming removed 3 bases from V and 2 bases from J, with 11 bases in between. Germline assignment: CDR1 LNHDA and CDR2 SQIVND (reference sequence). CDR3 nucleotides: TGTGCCAGTAGTATTTCCAGGGGACCCTACGAGCAGTACTTC. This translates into CASSISRGPYEQYF.

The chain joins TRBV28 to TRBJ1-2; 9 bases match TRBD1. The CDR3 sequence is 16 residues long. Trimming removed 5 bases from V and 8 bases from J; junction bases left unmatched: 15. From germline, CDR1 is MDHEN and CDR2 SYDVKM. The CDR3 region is CASSQASQGQGTGYTF. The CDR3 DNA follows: TGTGCCAGCAGTCAAGCCAGCCAGGGACAGGGAACAGGCTACACCTTC.

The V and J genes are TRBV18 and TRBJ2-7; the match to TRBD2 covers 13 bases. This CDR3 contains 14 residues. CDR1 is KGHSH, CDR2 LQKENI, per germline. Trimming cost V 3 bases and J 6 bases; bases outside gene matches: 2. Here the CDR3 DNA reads TGTGCCAGCTCACCCGGACTAGCGGGGGTCGAGCAGTACTTC. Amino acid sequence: CASSPGLAGVEQYF.

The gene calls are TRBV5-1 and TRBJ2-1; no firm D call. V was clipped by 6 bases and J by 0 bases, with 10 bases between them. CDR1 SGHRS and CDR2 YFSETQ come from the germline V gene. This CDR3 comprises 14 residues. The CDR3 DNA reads TGCGCCAGCAAGTCAGGATCCTCCTACAATGAGCAGTTCTTC. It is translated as CASKSGSSYNEQFF.

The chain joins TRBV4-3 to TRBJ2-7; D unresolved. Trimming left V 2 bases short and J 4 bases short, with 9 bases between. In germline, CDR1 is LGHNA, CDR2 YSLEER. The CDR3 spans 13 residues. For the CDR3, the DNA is TGCGCCAGCAGCCAAATCGTTGGTTACGAGCAGTACTTC. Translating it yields CASSQIVGYEQYF.

Here the CDR3 DNA reads TGTGCCAGCTCACCACCGAGGGGGAGGGAGACCCAGTACTTC. This codes for CASSPPRGRETQYF. The J gene is TRBJ2-5, the V gene TRBV18; D may match TRBD1 or TRBD2 (6 bases each). CDR3 length equals 14 residues. V lost 0 bases to trimming and J lost 5 bases, with 10 bases between them. Germline V CDR1 and CDR2: KGHSH, LQKENI.

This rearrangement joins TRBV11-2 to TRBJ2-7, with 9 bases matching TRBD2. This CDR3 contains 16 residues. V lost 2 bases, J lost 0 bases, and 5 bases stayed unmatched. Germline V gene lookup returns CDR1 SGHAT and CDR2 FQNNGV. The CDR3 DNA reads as TGTGCCAGCAGCTTACGGGGACTAGCACCCTCCTACGAGCAGTACTTC. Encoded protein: CASSLRGLAPSYEQYF.

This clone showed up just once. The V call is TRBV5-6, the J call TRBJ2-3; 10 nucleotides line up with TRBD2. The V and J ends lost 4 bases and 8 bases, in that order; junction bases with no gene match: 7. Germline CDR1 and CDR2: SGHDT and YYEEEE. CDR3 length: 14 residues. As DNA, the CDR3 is TGTGCCAGCAGCCCGGGACTAGCGATCGGTACGCAGTATTTT. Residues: CASSPGLAIGTQYF.

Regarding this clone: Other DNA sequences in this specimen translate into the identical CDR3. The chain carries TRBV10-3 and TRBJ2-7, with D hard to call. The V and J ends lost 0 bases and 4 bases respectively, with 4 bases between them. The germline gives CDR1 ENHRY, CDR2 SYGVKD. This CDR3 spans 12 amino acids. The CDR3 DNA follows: TGTGCCATCAGTGAGTCGACGTACGAGCAGTACTTC. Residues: CAISESTYEQYF.

CDR3 protein: CASSFEINQETQYF. In nucleotides, the CDR3 is TGTGCCAGCAGTTTTGAAATAAACCAAGAGACCCAGTACTTC. The genes are TRBV28 and TRBJ2-5; D unclear. The V end was cut by 3 bases, the J end by 0 bases, with 8 bases between. The V gene's germline CDR1 is MDHEN and CDR2 SYDVKM. This CDR3 comprises 14 residues. Looking up the rest from reference TRBV28 and TRBJ2-5 gives the full variable domain: DVKVTQSSRYLVKRTGEKVFLECVQDMDHENMFWYRQDPGLGLRLIYFSYDVKMKEKGDIPEGYSVSREKKERFSLILESASTNQTSMYLCASSFEINQETQYFGPGTRLLVL.

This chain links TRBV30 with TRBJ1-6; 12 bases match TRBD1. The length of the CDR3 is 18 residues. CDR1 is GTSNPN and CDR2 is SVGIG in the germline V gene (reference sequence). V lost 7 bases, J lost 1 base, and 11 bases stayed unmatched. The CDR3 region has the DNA TGTGCCTACTCCGGGGGACAGGGGGCTGGGTCCTATAATTCACCCCTCCACTTT. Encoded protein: CAYSGGQGAGSYNSPLHF.

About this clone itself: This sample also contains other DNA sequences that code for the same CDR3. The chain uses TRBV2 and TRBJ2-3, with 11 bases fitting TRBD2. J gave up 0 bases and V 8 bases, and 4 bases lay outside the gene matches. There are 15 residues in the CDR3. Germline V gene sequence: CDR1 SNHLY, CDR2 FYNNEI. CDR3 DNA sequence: TGTGCCAGCGTGGGACTAGCGGTTAGCACAGATACGCAGTATTTT. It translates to CASVGLAVSTDTQYF.

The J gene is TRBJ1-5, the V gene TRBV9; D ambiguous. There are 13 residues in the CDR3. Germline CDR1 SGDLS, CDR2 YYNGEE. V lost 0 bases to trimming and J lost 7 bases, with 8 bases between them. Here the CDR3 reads CASSVGPGQPQHF. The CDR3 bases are TGTGCCAGCAGCGTAGGTCCGGGGCAGCCCCAGCATTTT.